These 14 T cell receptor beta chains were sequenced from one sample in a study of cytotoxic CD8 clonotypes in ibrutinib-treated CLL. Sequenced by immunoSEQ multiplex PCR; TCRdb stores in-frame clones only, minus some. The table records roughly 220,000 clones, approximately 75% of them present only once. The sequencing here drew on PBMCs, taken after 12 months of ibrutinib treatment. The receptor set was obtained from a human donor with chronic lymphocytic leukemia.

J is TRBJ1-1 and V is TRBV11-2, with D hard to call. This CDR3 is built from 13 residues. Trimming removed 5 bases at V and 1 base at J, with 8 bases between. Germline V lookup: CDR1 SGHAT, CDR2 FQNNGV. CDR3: CASSIGRNTEAFF. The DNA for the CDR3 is TGTGCCAGCAGCATTGGTCGGAACACTGAAGCTTTCTTT.

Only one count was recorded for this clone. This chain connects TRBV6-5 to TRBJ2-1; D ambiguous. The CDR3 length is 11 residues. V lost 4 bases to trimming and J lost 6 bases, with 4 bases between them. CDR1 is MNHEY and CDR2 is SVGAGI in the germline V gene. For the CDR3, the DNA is TGTGCCAGCAGTTTCCTCAATGAGCAGTTCTTC. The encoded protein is CASSFLNEQFF.

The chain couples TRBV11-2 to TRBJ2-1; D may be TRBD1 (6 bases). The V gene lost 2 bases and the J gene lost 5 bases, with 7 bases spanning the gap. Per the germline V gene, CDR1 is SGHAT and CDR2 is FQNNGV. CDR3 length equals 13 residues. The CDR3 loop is CASSLSGDNEQFF. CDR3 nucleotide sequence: TGTGCCAGCAGCTTATCAGGGGACAATGAGCAGTTCTTC.

CDR3 in amino acids: CATQKAAEETQYF. The CDR3 DNA reads TGTGCTACTCAAAAAGCAGCGGAGGAGACCCAGTACTTC. The rearrangement uses TRBV10-3 and TRBJ2-5, with D possibly matching TRBD2 (5 bases). The CDR3 sequence is 13 residues long. CDR1 is ENHRY, CDR2 SYGVKD, per germline.

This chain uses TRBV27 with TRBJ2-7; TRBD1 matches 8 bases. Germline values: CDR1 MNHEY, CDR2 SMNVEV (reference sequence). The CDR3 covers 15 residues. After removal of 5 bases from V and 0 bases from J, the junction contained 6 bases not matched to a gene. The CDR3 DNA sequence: TGTGCCAGCAGTCACCGGGGACAGGCCTCCTACGAGCAGTACTTC. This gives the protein CASSHRGQASYEQYF.

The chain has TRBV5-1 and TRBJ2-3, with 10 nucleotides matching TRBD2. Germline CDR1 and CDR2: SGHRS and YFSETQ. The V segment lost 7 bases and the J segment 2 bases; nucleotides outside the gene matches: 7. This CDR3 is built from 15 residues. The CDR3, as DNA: TGCGCCAGCGGCCGAGGGACTAGCGCCACAGATACGCAGTATTTT. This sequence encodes CASGRGTSATDTQYF.

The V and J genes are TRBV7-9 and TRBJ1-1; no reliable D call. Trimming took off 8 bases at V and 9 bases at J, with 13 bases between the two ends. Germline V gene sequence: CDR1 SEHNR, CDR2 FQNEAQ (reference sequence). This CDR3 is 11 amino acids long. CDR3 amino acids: CASHTNIQAFF. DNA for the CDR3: TGTGCCAGCCACACGAACATACAAGCTTTCTTT.

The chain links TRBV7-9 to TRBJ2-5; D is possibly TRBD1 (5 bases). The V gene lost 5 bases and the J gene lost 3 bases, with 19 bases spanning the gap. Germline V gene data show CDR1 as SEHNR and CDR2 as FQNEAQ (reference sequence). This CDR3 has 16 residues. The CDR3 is CASSPLPTATKETQYF. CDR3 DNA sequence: TGTGCCAGCAGCCCCCTCCCGACAGCAACAAAAGAGACCCAGTACTTC.

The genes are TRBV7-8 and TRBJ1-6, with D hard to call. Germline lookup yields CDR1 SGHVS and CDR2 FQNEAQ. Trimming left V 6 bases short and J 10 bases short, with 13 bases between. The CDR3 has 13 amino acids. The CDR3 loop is CASRSPGYSPLHF. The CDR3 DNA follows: TGTGCCAGCAGGTCCCCGGGGTACTCACCCCTCCACTTT.

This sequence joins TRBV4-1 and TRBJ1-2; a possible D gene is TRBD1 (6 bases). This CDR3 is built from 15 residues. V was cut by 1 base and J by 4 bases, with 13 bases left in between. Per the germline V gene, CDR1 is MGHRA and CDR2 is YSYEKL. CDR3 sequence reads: CASSQANRDPYGYTF. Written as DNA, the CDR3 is TGCGCCAGCAGCCAAGCTAACAGGGACCCCTATGGCTACACCTTC.

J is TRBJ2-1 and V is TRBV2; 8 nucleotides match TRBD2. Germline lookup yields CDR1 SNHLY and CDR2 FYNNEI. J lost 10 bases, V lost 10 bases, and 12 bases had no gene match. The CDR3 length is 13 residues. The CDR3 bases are TGTGCCACCGAGCGGGAGCCACCGGGAGAGCAGTTCTTC. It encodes CATEREPPGEQFF.

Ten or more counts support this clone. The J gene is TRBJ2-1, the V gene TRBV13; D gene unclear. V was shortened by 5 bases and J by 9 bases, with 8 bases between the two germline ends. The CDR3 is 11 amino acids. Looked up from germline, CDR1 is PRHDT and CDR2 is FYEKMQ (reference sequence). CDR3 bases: TGTGCCAGCAGCCCCAGTAGTGAGCAGTTCTTC. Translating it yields CASSPSSEQFF. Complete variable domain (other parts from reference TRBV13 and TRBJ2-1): AAGVIQSPRHLIKEKRETATLKCYPIPRHDTVYWYQQGPGQDPQFLISFYEKMQSDKGSIPDRFSAQQFSDYHSELNMSSLELGDSALYFCASSPSSEQFFGPGTRLTVL.

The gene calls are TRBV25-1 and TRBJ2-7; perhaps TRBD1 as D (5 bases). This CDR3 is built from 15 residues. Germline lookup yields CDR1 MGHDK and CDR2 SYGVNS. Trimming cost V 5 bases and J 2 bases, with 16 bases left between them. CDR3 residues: CASSPGQGATYEQYF. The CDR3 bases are TGTGCCAGCAGTCCAGGGCAGGGTGCTACCTACGAGCAGTACTTC.

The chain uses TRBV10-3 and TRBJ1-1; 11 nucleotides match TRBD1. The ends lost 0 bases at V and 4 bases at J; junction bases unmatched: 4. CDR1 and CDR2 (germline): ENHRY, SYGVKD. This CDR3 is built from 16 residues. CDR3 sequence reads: CAISESKDRGRTEAFF. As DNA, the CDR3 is TGTGCCATCAGTGAGTCGAAGGACAGGGGGCGCACTGAAGCTTTCTTT.